This T cell receptor (beta chain) was recorded in a study of T cell repertoires in cytomegalovirus infection. Overall study findings and caveats: HLA-C-restricted CMV clonotypes gave the most frequent clonotype in two of eight donors.

In this sample, this clonotype turned up a few times. As yet, its antigen is unknown. Each CDR3 protein is one row after TCRdb ran MiXCR on the reads. The data show a few hundred thousand distinct CDR3 sequences, about 35% seen once. Sequencing used cultured PBMCs, obtained from culture after CMV antigen stimulation. The source of this sequence is a human donor in good health (CMV status not recorded). Some clones in this sample may be carry-over from other donors' samples.

The CDR3 DNA follows: TGTGCCAGCAGTTTATTCCCCAGGGGGTTCGTGGCCGGGGAGCTGTTTTTT. This codes for CASSLFPRGFVAGELFF. The rearrangement uses TRBV28 and TRBJ2-2, with TRBD1 matching over 7 bases. The CDR3 length is 17 residues. V lost 1 base and J lost 6; bases outside the gene matches: 11. Germline CDR1 MDHEN, CDR2 SYDVKM.